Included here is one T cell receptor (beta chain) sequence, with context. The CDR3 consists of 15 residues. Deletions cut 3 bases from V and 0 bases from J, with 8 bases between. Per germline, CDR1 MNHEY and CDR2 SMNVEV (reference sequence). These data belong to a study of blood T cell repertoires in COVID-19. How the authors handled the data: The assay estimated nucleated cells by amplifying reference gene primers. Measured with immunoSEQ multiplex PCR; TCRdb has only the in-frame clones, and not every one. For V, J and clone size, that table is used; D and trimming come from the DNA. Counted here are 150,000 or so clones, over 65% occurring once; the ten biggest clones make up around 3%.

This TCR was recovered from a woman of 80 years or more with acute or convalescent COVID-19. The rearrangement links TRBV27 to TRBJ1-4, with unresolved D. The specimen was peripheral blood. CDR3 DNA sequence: TGTGCCAGCAGTTTCGCAGGAACAACTAATGAAAAACTGTTTTTT. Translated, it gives CASSFAGTTNEKLFF.